This T cell receptor beta chain emerged from a study of blood T cell repertoires in COVID-19. Study background: The United States, Italy and Spain were the sources of the acute and convalescent COVID-19 samples. From T cells, B-cell-depleted T cells, or PBMCs came the material, which was cDNA or gDNA.

The CDR3 extends over 15 amino acids. Per the germline V gene, CDR1 is LNHDA and CDR2 is SQIVND (reference sequence). Trimming cost V 1 base and J 8 bases; bases outside gene matches: 7. Per the original methods: It was from reference gene primer amplification that nucleated cell counts were estimated. The protocol was immunoSEQ multiplex PCR, while the TCRdb copy is restricted to in-frame clones and leaves out a portion. V, J and clone size derive from that table, while D and trimming were established from the DNA sequence. The profile shows some 310,000 clones, 90% of them singletons. Seattle patient enrollment occurred during active infection, with longitudinal follow-up thereafter. This clone was found once.

The sample taken for sequencing was peripheral blood. The J gene is TRBJ2-1, the V gene TRBV19, with TRBD1 identical over 8 bases. This TCR came from a woman between 25 and 40 years old with COVID-19, enrolled during active disease. The DNA of the CDR3 is TGTGCCAGTAGTATAGGAACAGGGGGACCAGATGAGCAGTTCTTC. Translating gives CASSIGTGGPDEQFF.